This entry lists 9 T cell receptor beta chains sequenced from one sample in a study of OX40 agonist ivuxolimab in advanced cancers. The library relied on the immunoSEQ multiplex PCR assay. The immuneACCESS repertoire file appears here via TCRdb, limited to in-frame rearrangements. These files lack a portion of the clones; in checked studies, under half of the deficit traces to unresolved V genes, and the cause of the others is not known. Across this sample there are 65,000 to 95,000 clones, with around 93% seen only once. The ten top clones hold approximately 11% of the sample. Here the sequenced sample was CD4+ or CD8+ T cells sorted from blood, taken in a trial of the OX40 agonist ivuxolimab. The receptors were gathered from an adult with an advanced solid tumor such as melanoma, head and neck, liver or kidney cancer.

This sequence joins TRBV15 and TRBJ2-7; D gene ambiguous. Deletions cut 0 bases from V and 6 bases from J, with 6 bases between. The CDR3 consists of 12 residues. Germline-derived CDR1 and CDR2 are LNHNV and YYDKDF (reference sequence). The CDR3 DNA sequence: TGTGCCACCAGCAGAGACGGGCTCGAGCAGTACTTC. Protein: CATSRDGLEQYF.

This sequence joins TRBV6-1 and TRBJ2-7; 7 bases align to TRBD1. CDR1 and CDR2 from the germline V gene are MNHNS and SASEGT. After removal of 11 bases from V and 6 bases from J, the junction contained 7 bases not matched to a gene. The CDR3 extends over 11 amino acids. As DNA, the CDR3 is TGTGCCCAAGGGGGACAGAGCGAGCAGTACTTC. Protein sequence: CAQGGQSEQYF.

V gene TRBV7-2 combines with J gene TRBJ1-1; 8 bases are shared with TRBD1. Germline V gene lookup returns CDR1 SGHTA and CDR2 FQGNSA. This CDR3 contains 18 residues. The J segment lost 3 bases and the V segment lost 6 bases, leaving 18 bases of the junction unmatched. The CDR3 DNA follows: TGTGCCAGCAGTCGCGCAGGGGGCGCGGTTTTTGTATACACTGAAGCTTTCTTT. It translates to CASSRAGGAVFVYTEAFF. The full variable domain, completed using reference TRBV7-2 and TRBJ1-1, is GAGVSQSPSNKVTEKGKDVELRCDPISGHTALYWYRQSLGQGLEFLIYFQGNSAPDKSGLPSDRFSAERTGGSVSTLTIQRTQQEDSAVYLCASSRAGGAVFVYTEAFFGQGTRLTVV.

The CDR3 loop reads CASSLSRGLANVLTF. The CDR3 bases are TGTGCCAGCAGTTTGTCAAGGGGACTGGCTAACGTCCTGACTTTC. The rearrangement uses TRBV27 and TRBJ2-6; D is perhaps TRBD2 (6 bases). The CDR3 has 15 residues. CDR1 is MNHEY and CDR2 is SMNVEV in the germline V gene (reference sequence). V dropped 3 bases and J dropped 10 bases, with 16 bases sitting between them.

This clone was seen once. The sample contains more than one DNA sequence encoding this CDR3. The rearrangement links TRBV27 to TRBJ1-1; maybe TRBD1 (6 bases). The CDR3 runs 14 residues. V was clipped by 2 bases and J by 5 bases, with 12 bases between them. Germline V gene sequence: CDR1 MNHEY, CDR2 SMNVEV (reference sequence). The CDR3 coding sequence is TGTGCCAGCAGTTTAGGGGGAGGGGGGACTGAAGCTTTCTTT. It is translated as CASSLGGGGTEAFF.

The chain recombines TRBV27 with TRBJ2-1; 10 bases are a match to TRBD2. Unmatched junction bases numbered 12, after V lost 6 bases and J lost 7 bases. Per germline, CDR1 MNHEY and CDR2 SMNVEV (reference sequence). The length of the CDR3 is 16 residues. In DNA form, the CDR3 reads TGTGCCAGCAGACTAGCGGGGCTAAGGTTTAAAAATGAGCAGTTCTTC. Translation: CASRLAGLRFKNEQFF.

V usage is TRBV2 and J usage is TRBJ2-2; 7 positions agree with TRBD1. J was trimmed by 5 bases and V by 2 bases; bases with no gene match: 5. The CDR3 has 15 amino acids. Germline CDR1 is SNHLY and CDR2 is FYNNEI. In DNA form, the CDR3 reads TGTGCCAGCAGTGAATTTACAGGGGTGACCGGGGAGCTGTTTTTT. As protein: CASSEFTGVTGELFF.

As DNA, the CDR3 is TGTGCCAGCACCCACCATAACTTAATTCGGGACAAGAGGCTAGAGCAGTACTTC. This sequence encodes CASTHHNLIRDKRLEQYF. The chain uses TRBV7-9 and TRBJ2-7; weak D call: TRBD1 (6 bases). Germline-derived CDR1 and CDR2 are SEHNR and FQNEAQ (reference sequence). CDR3 length equals 18 residues. V shed 7 bases and J shed 7 bases, with 32 bases lying between them.

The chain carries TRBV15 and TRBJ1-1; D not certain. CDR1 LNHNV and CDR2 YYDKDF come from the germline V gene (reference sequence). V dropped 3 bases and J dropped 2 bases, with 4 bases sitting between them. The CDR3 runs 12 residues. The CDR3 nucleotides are TGTGCCACCAGCAGGGTAAACACTGAAGCTTTCTTT. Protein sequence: CATSRVNTEAFF.